The clone carrying this TCR beta chain was seen at least ten times. What it binds is not known. The data originate from a study of early T cells in non-severe SARS-CoV-2 infection. Study summary: Chains were unpaired, as sequencing was done on bulk RNA from unsorted whole blood.

As part of library construction, unique molecular identifiers were attached to individual cDNA molecules. TCRdb re-analysed the 5' RACE reads in MiXCR, keeping a single row per CDR3 protein. The table records roughly 70,000 distinct CDR3 sequences, under 15% of them present only once. Study findings and constraints: VDJdb matches were skewed toward anti-spike CD8 T cell responses.

Germline V lookup: CDR1 SGHAT, CDR2 FQNNGV. The CDR3 spans 15 residues. V lost 6 bases and J lost 6, with 18 bases in between. This receptor was obtained from an adult who was a healthcare worker with PCR-confirmed SARS-CoV-2 infection or an uninfected control (not recorded which). The chain recombines TRBV11-2 with TRBJ2-1, with a tentative D call TRBD2 (5 bases). Material: whole blood. The DNA of the CDR3 is TGTGCCAGCAGACGCCCGGGGTCAGCGTCCAATGAGCAGTTCTTC. Protein product: CASRRPGSASNEQFF.